The rows below give T cell receptor beta chains drawn from one sample of a study of shared clonotypes between healthy human individuals. Sequencing used immunoSEQ multiplex PCR; TCRdb keeps in-frame clones, though not all of them. The repertoire holds just over 2,000,000 clones, with around 96% as singletons. The sample comprised naive CD8+ T cells sorted from blood. The receptors come from a man aged 18 to 35 in good health. CDR3s include the opening cysteine and the closing phenylalanine or tryptophan. A D gene is named only where the DNA matches it firmly. Some rows have no size entry. The others give once, few or many, or a class for an expanded clone.

>TRBV5-8|.|.|TRBJ2-1
TGTGCCAGCAGCCTACTAGATTACAATGAGCAGTTCTTC
CASSLLDYNEQFF
>TRBV29-1|.|.|TRBJ2-5
TGCAGCGTTGGAGGGCCCCCACAGGGAGGGGAGACCCAGTACTTC
CSVGGPPQGGETQYF
>TRBV4-1|.|.|TRBJ1-3
TGCGCCAGCAGCCAAGGACAGGCATCTGGAAACACCATATATTTT
CASSQGQASGNTIYF
>TRBV9|.|once|TRBJ2-7
TGTGCCAGCACCCCCGGGGACTCCTACGAGCAGTACTTC
CASTPGDSYEQYF
>TRBV2|TRBD1|.|TRBJ1-1
TGTGCCAGCAGATCGGGACAGGGGGCGTTCACTGAAGCTTTCTTT
CASRSGQGAFTEAFF
>TRBV7-9|TRBD1|.|TRBJ1-1
TGTGCCAGCAGCCCAATCCCCGGGACAGGGACTGAAGCTTTCTTT
CASSPIPGTGTEAFF
>TRBV27|TRBD2|.|TRBJ2-3
TGTGCCAGCAGTTCGAGCGGGGGGGCCACAGATACGCAGTATTTT
CASSSSGGATDTQYF
>TRBV29-1|.|.|TRBJ2-5
TGCAGCGTTGAGCAGGGTATAGGAGAGACCCAGTACTTC
CSVEQGIGETQYF
>TRBV5-1|.|.|TRBJ1-1
TGCGCCAGCAGGGGTCTGATGAACACTGAAGCTTTCTTT
CASRGLMNTEAFF
>TRBV4-1|TRBD1|.|TRBJ2-1
TGCGCCAGCAGCCAAGATTGGGGGACAGGGGTTTACAATGAGCAGTTCTTC
CASSQDWGTGVYNEQFF
>TRBV5-4|.|.|TRBJ1-6
TGTGCCAGCAGCTTTTCAAGTTTTCCTCCCCTCCACTTT
CASSFSSFPPLHF
>TRBV4-1|TRBD2|once|TRBJ2-1
TGCGCCAGCAAGCCTGGACTAGCGGGTTCCTACAATGAGCAGTTCTTC
CASKPGLAGSYNEQFF
>TRBV7-8|.|.|TRBJ1-2
TGTGCCAGCAGCTCCACCTCATTTATGTATGGCTACACCTTC
CASSSTSFMYGYTF
>TRBV13|TRBD2|.|TRBJ2-5
TGTGCCAGCAGCTGGACTAGCGGGAGGGAGTCGGAGACCCAGTACTTC
CASSWTSGRESETQYF
>TRBV27|TRBD2|.|TRBJ2-3
TGTGCCAGCAGTCCCACGGCGGGGGACACAGATACGCAGTATTTT
CASSPTAGDTDTQYF
>TRBV27|.|.|TRBJ2-3
TGTGCCAGCACCGGTGGCGATACGCAGTATTTT
CASTGGDTQYF
>TRBV10-3|TRBD2|.|TRBJ2-1
TGTGCCGCCGCGCGGGGACTAGCAAATGAGCAGTTCTTC
CAAARGLANEQFF